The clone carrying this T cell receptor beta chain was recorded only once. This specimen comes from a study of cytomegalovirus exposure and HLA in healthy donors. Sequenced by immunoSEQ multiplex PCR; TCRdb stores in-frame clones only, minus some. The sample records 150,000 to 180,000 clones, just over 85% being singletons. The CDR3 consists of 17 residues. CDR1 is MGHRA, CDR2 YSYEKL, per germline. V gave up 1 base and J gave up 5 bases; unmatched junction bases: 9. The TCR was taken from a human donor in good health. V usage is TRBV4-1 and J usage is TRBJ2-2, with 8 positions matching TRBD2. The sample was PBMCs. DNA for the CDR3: TGCGCCAGCAGCCAAGCAGGGCGGGGGGCAATAACCGGGGAGCTGTTTTTT. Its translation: CASSQAGRGAITGELFF.